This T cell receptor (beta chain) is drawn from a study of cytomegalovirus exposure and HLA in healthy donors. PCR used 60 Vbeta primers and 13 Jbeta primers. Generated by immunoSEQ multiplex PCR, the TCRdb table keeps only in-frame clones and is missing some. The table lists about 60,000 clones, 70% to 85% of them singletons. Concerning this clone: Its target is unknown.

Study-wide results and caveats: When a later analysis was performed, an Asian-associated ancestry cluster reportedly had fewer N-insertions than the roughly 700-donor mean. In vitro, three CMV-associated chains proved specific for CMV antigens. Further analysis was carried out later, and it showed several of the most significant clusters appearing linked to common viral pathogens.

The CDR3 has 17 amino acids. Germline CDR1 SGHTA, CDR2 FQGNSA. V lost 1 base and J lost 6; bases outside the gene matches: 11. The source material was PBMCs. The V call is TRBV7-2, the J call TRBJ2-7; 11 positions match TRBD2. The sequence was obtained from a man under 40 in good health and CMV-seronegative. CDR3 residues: CASSLGKTSGRPGEQYF. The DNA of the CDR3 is TGTGCCAGCAGCTTAGGTAAAACTAGCGGGAGACCCGGCGAGCAGTACTTC.